Given below is one TCR beta chain in context. Germline loops: CDR1 GTSNPN, CDR2 SVGIG (reference sequence). Trimming pared 4 bases from V and 5 bases from J, leaving 11 bases between. The CDR3 extends over 12 amino acids. This specimen belongs to a study of blood T cell repertoires in COVID-19. Background on the study: The study drew acute and convalescent COVID-19 samples from the United States, Italy and Spain.

TCRdb keeps only in-frame clones here, not all; method: immunoSEQ multiplex PCR. The profile covers 200,000 or so clones, with approximately 86% appearing a single time and 0.9% to 0.95% taken by the ten largest. The TCR sequence derives from a man aged 55-75 years with COVID-19, enrolled during active disease. The specimen was peripheral blood. The chain combines TRBV30 with TRBJ1-1; a weak D match, TRBD1 (6 bases). The CDR3 coding sequence is TGTGCCTGGACAACAGGGCGAACTGAAGCTTTCTTT. Protein product: CAWTTGRTEAFF.